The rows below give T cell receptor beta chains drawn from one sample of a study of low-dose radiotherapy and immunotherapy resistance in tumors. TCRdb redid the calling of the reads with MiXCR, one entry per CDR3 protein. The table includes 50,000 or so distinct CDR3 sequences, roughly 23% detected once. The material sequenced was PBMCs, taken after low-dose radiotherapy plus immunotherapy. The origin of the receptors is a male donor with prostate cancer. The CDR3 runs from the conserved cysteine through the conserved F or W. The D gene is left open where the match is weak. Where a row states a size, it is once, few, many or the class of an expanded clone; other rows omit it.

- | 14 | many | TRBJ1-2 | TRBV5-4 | TGTGCCAGCAGCTTGGAAATTAGAGGGAATGGCTACACCTTC | CASSLEIRGNGYTF
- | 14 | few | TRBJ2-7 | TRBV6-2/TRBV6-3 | TGTGCCAGCAGTGGTAGTACAGGGTCCTACGAGCAGTACTTC | CASSGSTGSYEQYF
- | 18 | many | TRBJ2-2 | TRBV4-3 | TGCGCCAGCAGCCAAGATCGTTCCCGGGGGAGAAACACCGGGGAGCTGTTTTTT | CASSQDRSRGRNTGELFF
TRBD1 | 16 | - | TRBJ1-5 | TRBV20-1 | TGCAGTGCTAGAAAGATGACAGGGGGCATCAGTCAGCCCCAGCATTTT | CSARKMTGGISQPQHF
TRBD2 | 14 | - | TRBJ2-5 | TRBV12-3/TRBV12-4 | TGTGCCAGCAGTTTACTAGCGGGGGCTGAGACCCAGTACTTC | CASSLLAGAETQYF
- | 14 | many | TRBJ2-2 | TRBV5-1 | TGCGCCAGCAGCAGAAACTGGGGCACCGGGGAGCTGTTTTTT | CASSRNWGTGELFF
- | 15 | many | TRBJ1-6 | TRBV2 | TGTGCCAGCAGTGAAGCACCTCCAGACACTGCTCCCCTCCACTTT | CASSEAPPDTAPLHF
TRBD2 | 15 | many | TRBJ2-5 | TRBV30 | TGTGCCTGGAGCCCCGGACTAGCGCTACAAGAGACCCAGTACTTC | CAWSPGLALQETQYF
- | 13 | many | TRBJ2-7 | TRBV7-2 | TGTGCCAGCAGCTTACGTGAGGGGTACGAGCAGTACTTC | CASSLREGYEQYF
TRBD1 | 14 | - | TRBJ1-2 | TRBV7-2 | TGTGCCAGCAGCTTAGCCGGGACAGGGTACGGCTACACCTTC | CASSLAGTGYGYTF
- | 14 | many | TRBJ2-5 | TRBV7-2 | TGTGCCAGCAGCTCCCCCGGGTTGGGAGAGACCCAGTACTTC | CASSSPGLGETQYF
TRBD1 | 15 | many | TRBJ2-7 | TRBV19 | TGTGCCAGTAGTATTTCACAGGGGCCACCCTACGAGCAGTACTTC | CASSISQGPPYEQYF
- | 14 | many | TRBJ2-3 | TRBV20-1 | TGCAGTGCTAGAGTTCAAGCAGCGGGAGATACGCAGTATTTT | CSARVQAAGDTQYF
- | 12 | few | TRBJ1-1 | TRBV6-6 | TGTGCCAGCAGGAGAGAGAACACTGAAGCTTTCTTT | CASRRENTEAFF
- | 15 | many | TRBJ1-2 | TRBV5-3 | TGTGCCAGCAGCCCCCGTGGGGGACTCGACTATGGCTACACCTTC | CASSPRGGLDYGYTF
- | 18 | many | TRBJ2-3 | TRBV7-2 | TGTGCCAGCAGCTTAGGAGGGGGGGTTCGGGGTTGGGCAGATACGCAGTATTTT | CASSLGGGVRGWADTQYF
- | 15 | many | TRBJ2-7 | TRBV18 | TGTGCCAGCTCACCACCAGGCCAACCCATCTACGAGCAGTACTTC | CASSPPGQPIYEQYF
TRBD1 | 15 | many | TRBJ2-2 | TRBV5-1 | TGCGCCAGCAGCTGGGGACAGGTTAACACCGGGGAGCTGTTTTTT | CASSWGQVNTGELFF
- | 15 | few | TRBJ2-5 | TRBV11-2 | TGTGCCAGCAGCTTAATGGTCAAGACATCCGAGACCCAGTACTTC | CASSLMVKTSETQYF
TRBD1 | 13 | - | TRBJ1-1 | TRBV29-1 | TGCAGCGTTGAGGGACAGGGGACAGGAAGAGCTTTCTTT | CSVEGQGTGRAFF
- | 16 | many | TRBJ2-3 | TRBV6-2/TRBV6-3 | TGTGCCAGCGGCCGTAAAAAGGGGGGGGCCTTAGATACGCAGTATTTT | CASGRKKGGALDTQYF
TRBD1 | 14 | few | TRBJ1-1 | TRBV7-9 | TGTGCCAGCAGCTTCACAAATGGACAGGGTGAAGCTTTCTTT | CASSFTNGQGEAFF
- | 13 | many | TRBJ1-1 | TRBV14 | TGTGCCAGCAGCCAAGCCAGGGGCGCTGAAGCTTTCTTT | CASSQARGAEAFF
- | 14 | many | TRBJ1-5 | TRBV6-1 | TGTGCCAGCAGAGGGGGGTCAAGCAATCAGCCCCAGCATTTT | CASRGGSSNQPQHF
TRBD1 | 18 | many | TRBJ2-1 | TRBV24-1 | TGTGCCACCAGTGGCGGGACAGGGGCTTGGAGCTCCTACAATGAGCAGTTCTTC | CATSGGTGAWSSYNEQFF
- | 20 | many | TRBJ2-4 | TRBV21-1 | TGTGCCAGCAGCAAGGGCCCGGGAGACTTGTGTGGGGGTTCCAAAAACATTCAGTACTTC | CASSKGPGDLCGGSKNIQYF
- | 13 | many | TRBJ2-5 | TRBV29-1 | TGCAGCGCCTCCCAACTAGCTTCGGAGACCCAGTACTTC | CSASQLASETQYF
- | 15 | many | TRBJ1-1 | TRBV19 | TGTGCCAGTACCTCCCCTGCGGGACTGAACACTGAAGCTTTCTTT | CASTSPAGLNTEAFF
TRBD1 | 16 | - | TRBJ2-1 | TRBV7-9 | TGTGCCAGCAGATCGGACAGGGGGTTTACCTACAATGAGCAGTTCTTC | CASRSDRGFTYNEQFF
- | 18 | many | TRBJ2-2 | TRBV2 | TGTGCCAGCAGTGAAGCACTGGGTGCGGGATTGGGTTCCGGGGAGCTGTTTTTT | CASSEALGAGLGSGELFF
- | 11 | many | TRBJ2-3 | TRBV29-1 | TGCAGCGTTGATCGCACAGATACGCAGTATTTT | CSVDRTDTQYF
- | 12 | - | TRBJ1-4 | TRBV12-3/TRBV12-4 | TGTGCCAGCAGTTCACTGGGAGAAAAACTGTTTTTT | CASSSLGEKLFF
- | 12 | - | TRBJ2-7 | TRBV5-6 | TGTGCCAGCAGCTACACAGGCTACGAGCAGTACTTC | CASSYTGYEQYF
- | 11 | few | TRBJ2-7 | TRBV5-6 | TGTGCCAGCAGCTTAATAAACGAGCAGTACTTC | CASSLINEQYF
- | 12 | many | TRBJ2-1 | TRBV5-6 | TGTGCCAGCAGCCCGGCACGGGTTGAGCAGTTCTTC | CASSPARVEQFF
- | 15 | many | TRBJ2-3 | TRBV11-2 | TGTGCCAGCAGCTTAGTGCGGGGCGACACAGATACGCAGTATTTT | CASSLVRGDTDTQYF
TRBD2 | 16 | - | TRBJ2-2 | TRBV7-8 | TGTGCCAGCAGCTTAGTGGAAGCGGGAGGCGCCGGGGAGCTGTTTTTT | CASSLVEAGGAGELFF
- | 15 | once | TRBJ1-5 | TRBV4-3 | TGCGCCAGCAGCCAAGATAGGGGCCCCTCTCAGCCCCAGCATTTT | CASSQDRGPSQPQHF
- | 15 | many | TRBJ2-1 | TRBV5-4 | TGTGCCAGCAGCTTGGGAGGGGGCTCCTACAATGAGCAGTTCTTC | CASSLGGGSYNEQFF
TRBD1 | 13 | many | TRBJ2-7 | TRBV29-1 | TGCAGCGTTGTTGCCAGGGGGCAGAACGAGCAGTACTTC | CSVVARGQNEQYF
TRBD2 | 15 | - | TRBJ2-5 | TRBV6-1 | TGTGCCAGCAGTGAACTAAGGACTAGCGGGGAGACCCAGTACTTC | CASSELRTSGETQYF
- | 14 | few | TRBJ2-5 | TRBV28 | TGTGCCAGCAGTTTAGAGCCCAGGGTGGGATCCCAGTACTTC | CASSLEPRVGSQYF
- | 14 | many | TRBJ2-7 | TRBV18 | TGTGCCAGCTCACCCGGAATAAACCAGGACGAGCAGTACTTC | CASSPGINQDEQYF
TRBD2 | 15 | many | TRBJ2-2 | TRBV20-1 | TGCAGTGCTAGAGAAAGACTAGCGGGACTGGGGGAGCTGTTTTTT | CSARERLAGLGELFF
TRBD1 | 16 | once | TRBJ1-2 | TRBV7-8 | TGTGCCAGCAGCTTAGACGCCGGGACAGGGGCTGAAGGCTACACCTTC | CASSLDAGTGAEGYTF
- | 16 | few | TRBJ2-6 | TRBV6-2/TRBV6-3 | TGTGCCAGCAGCCCGGGACTTCGGTACGGGGCCAACGTCCTGACTTTC | CASSPGLRYGANVLTF
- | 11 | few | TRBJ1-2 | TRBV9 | TGTGCCAGCAATACAGGGAATGGCTACACCTTC | CASNTGNGYTF
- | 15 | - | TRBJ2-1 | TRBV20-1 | TGCAGTGCTAGAGATCTAATAGCCGCTGCCAATGAGCAGTTCTTC | CSARDLIAAANEQFF
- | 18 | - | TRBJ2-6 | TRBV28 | TGTGCCAGCAGAGGTTCGCAGGGAGCCCACTCTGGGGCCAACGTCCTGACTTTC | CASRGSQGAHSGANVLTF
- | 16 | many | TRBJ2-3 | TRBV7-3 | TGTGCCTACAAGCCGGGCCTCCTTATAGTGACAGATACGCAGTATTTT | CAYKPGLLIVTDTQYF
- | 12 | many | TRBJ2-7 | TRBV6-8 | TGTGCCAGCAGGGGGAGTGGGTACGAGCAGTACTTC | CASRGSGYEQYF
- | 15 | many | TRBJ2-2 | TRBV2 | TGTGCCAGCAGTGTCGTACGGCCGAACACCGGGGAGCTGTTTTTT | CASSVVRPNTGELFF
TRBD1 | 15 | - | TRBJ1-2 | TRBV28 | TGTGCCACTCGCTTGGAGGGGGCCGTCCCCTATGGCTACACCTTC | CATRLEGAVPYGYTF
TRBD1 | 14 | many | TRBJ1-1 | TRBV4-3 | TGCGCCAGCAGCCTTGGGACAGCGGGAGGTGAAGCTTTCTTT | CASSLGTAGGEAFF
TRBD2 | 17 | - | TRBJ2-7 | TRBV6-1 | TGTGCCAGCAGCCCCTTAGGTTGGCGGCGGGAGGGTTACGAGCAGTACTTC | CASSPLGWRREGYEQYF